A selection of T cell receptor beta chains follows, all from one sample in a study of Ad26.COV2.S vaccination and SARS-CoV-2 variants. Here immunoSEQ multiplex PCR was the method, and the copy in TCRdb shows in-frame clones only, minus some. The repertoire holds about 320,000 clones, with about 82% as singletons. The sequenced sample was peripheral blood, obtained in a trial of Ad26.COV2.S vaccine versus placebo. The receptors shown here come from a person between 18 and 65 years old who received the Ad26.COV2.S COVID-19 vaccine or a placebo. Each CDR3 is given with its conserved first and last residue. The D gene is left open where the match is weak. Clone size is given for some rows only: seen once, a few or many times, or a class if the clone is expanded.

TRBV24-1,NA,TRBJ2-2,NA,CATSSGGRTGELFF,TGTGCCACCAGTTCGGGTGGGAGAACCGGGGAGCTGTTTTTT
TRBV4-2,NA,TRBJ1-2,NA,CASSQARDSYGYTF,TGTGCCAGCAGCCAAGCAAGGGATAGCTATGGCTACACCTTC
TRBV9,NA,TRBJ1-3,NA,CASSVEGSGNTIYF,TGTGCCAGCAGCGTAGAGGGTTCTGGAAACACCATATATTTT
TRBV5-1,NA,TRBJ2-3,NA,CASSFRRGDTQYF,TGCGCCAGCAGCTTCCGCCGAGGAGATACGCAGTATTTT
TRBV27,NA,TRBJ1-3,NA,CASSPQPSGNTIYF,TGTGCCAGCAGTCCTCAACCCTCTGGAAACACCATATATTTT
TRBV25-1,NA,TRBJ2-7,NA,CASSPRGAGALYEQYF,TGTGCCAGCTCTCCCCGGGGGGCCGGGGCCCTCTACGAGCAGTACTTC
TRBV7-2,NA,TRBJ2-1,NA,CASSLGSTDGSYNEQFF,TGTGCCAGCAGCTTAGGATCGACAGACGGCTCCTACAATGAGCAGTTCTTC
TRBV10-3,NA,TRBJ2-7,TRBD2,CATLLDSGGIGSSYEQYF,TGTGCCACCCTCCTGGATAGCGGGGGGATCGGTAGCTCCTACGAGCAGTACTTC
TRBV5-6,NA,TRBJ2-3,TRBD2,CASSPGSGGVQSTQYF,TGTGCCAGCAGCCCCGGTAGCGGGGGGGTGCAGAGTACGCAGTATTTT
TRBV11-2,NA,TRBJ1-5,NA,CASSLERGQPQHF,TGTGCCAGCAGCTTAGAAAGGGGTCAGCCCCAGCATTTT
TRBV12-3/TRBV12-4,NA,TRBJ1-6,NA,CASSLIGNSPLHF,TGTGCCAGCAGTTTAATCGGTAATTCACCCCTCCACTTT
TRBV4-3,NA,TRBJ1-5,TRBD1,CASSQGTGGMSNQPQHF,TGCGCCAGCAGCCAAGGGACAGGGGGCATGAGCAATCAGCCCCAGCATTTT
TRBV4-2,NA,TRBJ2-7,TRBD2,CASSQGLADNYEQYF,TGTGCCAGCAGCCAAGGACTAGCGGATAACTACGAGCAGTACTTC
TRBV10-3,NA,TRBJ1-2,TRBD1,CAISVQTGHYGYTF,TGTGCCATCAGTGTCCAGACAGGGCACTATGGCTACACCTTC
TRBV12-5,NA,TRBJ2-2,TRBD1,CASGLTGGTGELFF,TGTGCTAGTGGTTTGACAGGGGGCACCGGGGAGCTGTTTTTT
TRBV6-5,NA,TRBJ1-2,TRBD1,CASRTGQVGGYTF,TGTGCCAGCAGAACCGGACAGGTCGGCGGCTACACCTTC
TRBV5-1,NA,TRBJ2-7,TRBD1,CASSLEGGGPSSYEQYF,TGCGCCAGCAGCTTGGAAGGGGGCGGCCCAAGCTCCTACGAGCAGTACTTC
TRBV13,NA,TRBJ2-3,NA,CASGVSTDTQYF,TGTGCCTCAGGGGTGAGCACAGATACGCAGTATTTT
TRBV14,few,TRBJ1-6,NA,CASSHRGTSPLHF,TGTGCCAGCAGCCACCGCGGGACTTCACCCCTCCACTTT
TRBV3-1/TRBV3-2,NA,TRBJ2-3,NA,CASSLRPNKDTQYF,TGTGCCAGCAGCCTTCGGCCCAACAAAGATACGCAGTATTTT
TRBV18,NA,TRBJ1-6,TRBD1,CASSHSGTGNSPLHF,TGTGCCAGCTCACACTCCGGGACAGGGAACTCACCCCTCCACTTT
TRBV5-1,NA,TRBJ2-3,TRBD2,CASSLTSGGAPDTQYF,TGCGCCAGCAGCTTAACTAGCGGGGGGGCACCAGATACGCAGTATTTT
TRBV12-3/TRBV12-4,NA,TRBJ2-7,NA,CASSRRYSYEQYF,TGTGCCAGCAGTCGTCGCTACTCCTACGAGCAGTACTTC
TRBV7-2,NA,TRBJ2-1,TRBD2,CASSFGGGGANNEQFF,TGTGCCAGCAGCTTTGGCGGCGGGGGGGCGAACAATGAGCAGTTCTTC
TRBV15,NA,TRBJ1-4,NA,CATSRVYNRDRLGQYEKLFF,TGTGCCACCAGCAGAGTATATAACCGGGACCGTCTTGGGCAATATGAAAAACTGTTTTTT
TRBV7-2,NA,TRBJ2-7,NA,CASSLIGSYEQYF,TGTGCCAGCAGCTTAATAGGTTCCTACGAGCAGTACTTC
TRBV2,NA,TRBJ1-6,NA,CASTRGGGWPPLHF,TGTGCCAGCACCCGCGGGGGCGGGTGGCCACCCCTCCACTTT
TRBV2,NA,TRBJ2-2,TRBD1,CASSNDRDTGELFF,TGTGCCAGCAGTAACGACAGGGACACCGGGGAGCTGTTTTTT
TRBV15,NA,TRBJ1-6,TRBD1,CATSMDRGRSPLHF,TGTGCCACCAGCATGGACAGGGGACGGTCACCCCTCCACTTT
TRBV29-1,NA,TRBJ1-1,NA,CSVGEVYGNTEAFF,TGCAGCGTTGGGGAGGTGTACGGGAACACTGAAGCTTTCTTT
TRBV7-2,NA,TRBJ1-1,NA,CASSPSWANTEAFF,TGTGCCAGCAGCCCTAGCTGGGCGAACACTGAAGCTTTCTTT
TRBV3-1/TRBV3-2,NA,TRBJ1-2,NA,CASSQDFEGSGGYTF,TGTGCCAGCAGCCAAGATTTCGAGGGCTCTGGGGGCTACACCTTC
TRBV6-5,NA,TRBJ2-3,TRBD2,CASRTGTTPTQYF,TGTGCCAGCAGAACCGGGACTACCCCTACACAGTATTTT
TRBV5-1,NA,TRBJ2-7,TRBD1,CASSPGQGDPYEQYF,TGCGCCAGCAGCCCCGGACAGGGGGACCCCTACGAGCAGTACTTC
TRBV30,few,TRBJ1-5,TRBD1,CAWSLGQVANQPQHF,TGTGCCTGGAGTTTGGGACAGGTCGCCAATCAGCCCCAGCATTTT
TRBV5-4,NA,TRBJ1-1,NA,CASSLGVGQNTEAFF,TGTGCCAGCAGCTTGGGTGTGGGCCAGAACACTGAAGCTTTCTTT
TRBV3-1/TRBV3-2,NA,TRBJ1-1,NA,CASSQALAKNTEAFF,TGTGCCAGCAGCCAAGCTCTAGCCAAGAACACTGAAGCTTTCTTT
TRBV3-1/TRBV3-2,many,TRBJ1-4,NA,CASSRRAAQGNEKLFF,TGTGCCAGCAGCCGAAGGGCAGCCCAAGGCAATGAAAAACTGTTTTTT
TRBV19,NA,TRBJ2-3,TRBD2,CASSARSGTSGGSTDTQYF,TGTGCCAGTTCAGCTCGATCTGGGACTAGCGGGGGTAGCACAGATACGCAGTATTTT